These T cell receptor beta chains were read from a single sample in a study of cytomegalovirus exposure and HLA in healthy donors. Measured with immunoSEQ multiplex PCR; TCRdb has only the in-frame clones, and not every one. This sample has about 170,000 clones, with approximately 84% found just once. The sample comprised PBMCs. These receptor sequences come from a woman in her forties or fifties in good health and CMV-seropositive. The CDR3 runs from the conserved cysteine through the conserved F or W. D genes are given only for firm matches. Clone size is shown for a subset of rows, as once, few, many or a class of expanded clone.

size	J	V	D	CDR3	DNA
NA	TRBJ2-7	TRBV9	NA	CASSVGLETYEQYF	TGTGCCAGCAGCGTAGGACTAGAGACCTACGAGCAGTACTTC
NA	TRBJ1-2	TRBV7-9	TRBD1	CASSPTKGQGHGYTF	TGTGCCAGCAGCCCAACCAAGGGACAGGGGCATGGCTACACCTTC
NA	TRBJ1-2	TRBV5-1	TRBD1	CASSVGQGAPGYTF	TGCGCCAGCAGCGTGGGACAGGGGGCCCCCGGCTACACCTTC
few	TRBJ1-2	TRBV6-5	NA	CASIEQDRGGYTF	TGTGCCAGCATTGAGCAGGACCGGGGTGGCTACACCTTC
NA	TRBJ2-5	TRBV18	TRBD1	CASSPGTGVETQYF	TGTGCCAGCTCACCAGGGACAGGGGTAGAGACCCAGTACTTC
NA	TRBJ2-7	TRBV7-8	TRBD1	CASSLGRQGYEQYF	TGTGCCAGCAGCTTAGGCCGACAGGGTTACGAGCAGTACTTC
NA	TRBJ1-2	TRBV7-9	NA	CATTTGVGYTF	TGTGCCACCACCACTGGAGTTGGCTACACCTTC
once	TRBJ2-1	TRBV11-3	NA	CASSSTVSSYNEQFF	TGTGCCAGCAGCTCCACTGTGAGCTCCTACAATGAGCAGTTCTTC
NA	TRBJ1-3	TRBV30	NA	CAWTLALGNTIYF	TGTGCCTGGACCTTAGCCCTGGGAAACACCATATATTTT
NA	TRBJ2-7	TRBV7-9	NA	CASSLVRGSSYEQYF	TGTGCCAGCAGCTTAGTGCGGGGTTCTTCCTACGAGCAGTACTTC
NA	TRBJ2-1	TRBV7-9	TRBD2	CSSSSMGLAGENEQFF	TGTTCCAGCAGCTCGATGGGACTAGCGGGAGAGAATGAGCAGTTCTTC
NA	TRBJ2-3	TRBV19	NA	CASSVGTDTQYF	TGTGCCAGTAGTGTCGGCACAGATACGCAGTATTTT
once	TRBJ2-3	TRBV6-1	NA	CASSEVPGGDTDTQYF	TGTGCCAGCAGTGAAGTCCCGGGGGGCGACACAGATACGCAGTATTTT
NA	TRBJ1-1	TRBV21-1	NA	CARKGARREAFF	TGTGCCAGAAAGGGGGCTCGGAGGGAGGCTTTCTTT
NA	TRBJ1-1	TRBV28	TRBD1	CASSGGQPNTEAFF	TGTGCCAGCAGTGGGGGACAGCCTAACACTGAAGCTTTCTTT
NA	TRBJ1-2	TRBV27	NA	CASSTTGYGYTF	TGTGCCAGCAGTACGACAGGCTATGGCTACACCTTC
NA	TRBJ1-1	TRBV7-9	NA	CASSLEMHRFTEAFF	TGTGCCAGCAGCTTAGAAATGCACAGGTTCACTGAAGCTTTCTTT
NA	TRBJ2-7	TRBV6-1	TRBD2	CASRLAGGPHEQYF	TGTGCCAGCAGACTAGCGGGAGGGCCCCACGAGCAGTACTTC
NA	TRBJ2-5	TRBV7-2	NA	CASSHSAGIKETQYF	TGTGCCAGCAGCCATAGCGCGGGGATTAAAGAGACCCAGTACTTC
NA	TRBJ2-3	TRBV2	TRBD2	CASSDVLAGGDTQYF	TGTGCCAGCAGTGACGTCCTAGCGGGGGGAGATACGCAGTATTTT
NA	TRBJ2-6	TRBV25-1	NA	CASSDPAEGTGANVLTF	TGTGCCAGCAGTGACCCCGCAGAGGGAACCGGGGCCAACGTCCTGACTTTC
NA	TRBJ2-7	TRBV7-2	TRBD1	CASSTLNRGPYEQYF	TGTGCCAGCAGCACCCTCAACAGGGGCCCCTACGAGCAGTACTTC
NA	TRBJ1-5	TRBV27	NA	CASSLMSRPYQPQHF	TGTGCCAGCAGTTTAATGTCTAGGCCCTATCAGCCCCAGCATTTT
NA	TRBJ1-3	TRBV9	NA	CASSPRLSGNTIYF	TGTGCCAGCAGCCCAAGACTCTCTGGAAACACCATATATTTT
NA	TRBJ2-3	TRBV6-1	TRBD1	CASSAAGTGGTDTQYF	TGTGCCAGCAGTGCCGCCGGGACAGGGGGCACAGATACGCAGTATTTT
NA	TRBJ2-2	TRBV6-6	NA	CASGPTGELFF	TGTGCCAGCGGGCCAACCGGGGAGCTGTTTTTT
NA	TRBJ2-7	TRBV7-2	NA	CASSLGGRVSPYEQYF	TGTGCCAGCAGCTTAGGTGGGCGAGTCTCGCCCTACGAGCAGTACTTC
NA	TRBJ1-1	TRBV9	NA	CAGSVVSPGDTEAFF	TGTGCCGGCAGCGTAGTGAGCCCGGGGGACACTGAAGCTTTCTTT
NA	TRBJ1-5	TRBV5-1	NA	CASSPGPGQPQHF	TGCGCCAGCAGCCCTGGCCCGGGGCAGCCCCAGCATTTT
NA	TRBJ2-5	TRBV5-1	TRBD2	CASSFSGMNRETQYF	TGCGCCAGCAGCTTCAGCGGGATGAACCGAGAGACCCAGTACTTC
NA	TRBJ1-1	TRBV2	TRBD1	CASSGQGLNTEAFF	TGTGCCAGCAGCGGACAGGGTTTGAACACTGAAGCTTTCTTT
NA	TRBJ2-7	TRBV2	NA	CASAWRYSSYEQYF	TGTGCCAGCGCCTGGAGGTACAGCTCCTACGAGCAGTACTTC
NA	TRBJ1-6	TRBV4-1	TRBD1	CASSQDQGEFSPLHF	TGCGCCAGCAGCCAAGACCAGGGGGAATTTTCACCCCTCCACTTT
NA	TRBJ2-7	TRBV10-2	NA	CASSETPVTYEQYF	TGCGCCAGCAGTGAGACCCCAGTAACCTACGAGCAGTACTTC
NA	TRBJ1-3	TRBV30	NA	CAWDRRFSGNTIYF	TGTGCCTGGGATCGGCGGTTCTCTGGAAACACCATATATTTT
NA	TRBJ2-1	TRBV7-3	NA	CASSLGLLDNEQFF	TGTGCCAGCAGCTTAGGACTCCTAGACAATGAGCAGTTCTTC
NA	TRBJ2-3	TRBV7-3	NA	CASSLGPAGRWGTDTQYF	TGTGCCAGCAGCTTAGGTCCCGCAGGGCGGTGGGGCACAGATACGCAGTATTTT
NA	TRBJ2-5	TRBV25-1	TRBD2	CASSEMGGRGQETQYF	TGTGCCAGCAGTGAAATGGGAGGGCGGGGGCAAGAGACCCAGTACTTC
NA	TRBJ2-5	TRBV10-3	NA	CAISEGASRVIETQYF	TGTGCCATCAGTGAAGGAGCTTCCAGGGTTATAGAGACCCAGTACTTC
NA	TRBJ1-4	TRBV19	NA	CASRSTGANEKLFF	TGTGCCAGTAGGTCGACGGGGGCTAATGAAAAACTGTTTTTT
NA	TRBJ2-5	TRBV6-6	NA	CASNLSDRETQYF	TGTGCCAGCAACCTTAGCGACCGAGAGACCCAGTACTTC
NA	TRBJ1-1	TRBV6-5	NA	CASSPGEKRGAFF	TGTGCCAGCAGTCCTGGGGAGAAACGAGGTGCTTTCTTT
NA	TRBJ2-5	TRBV19	NA	CASSFIAEETQYF	TGTGCCAGCTCTTTTATAGCTGAAGAGACCCAGTACTTC
NA	TRBJ2-2	TRBV19	NA	CASNPRRTGELFF	TGTGCCAGTAACCCTCGCAGAACCGGGGAGCTGTTTTTT
NA	TRBJ2-3	TRBV5-4	NA	CASSIHTDTQYF	TGTGCCAGCAGCATACACACAGATACGCAGTATTTT
NA	TRBJ2-2	TRBV6-1	NA	CASSLGELFF	TGTGCCAGCAGCCTCGGGGAGCTGTTTTTT
NA	TRBJ1-3	TRBV4-1	NA	CASSQIVSSGNTIYF	TGCGCCAGCAGCCAGATAGTTTCCTCTGGAAACACCATATATTTT
NA	TRBJ2-7	TRBV28	NA	CASTPTRREQYF	TGTGCCAGCACCCCCACCCGCCGGGAGCAGTACTTC
once	TRBJ1-2	TRBV21-1	NA	CARMRQGGGYTF	TGTGCCAGGATGAGACAGGGGGGCGGCTACACCTTC
NA	TRBJ2-1	TRBV7-3	TRBD2	CASSLSSGGEQFF	TGTGCCAGCAGCTTATCTAGCGGGGGAGAGCAGTTCTTC
NA	TRBJ1-3	TRBV5-5	NA	CASSFEAGRFSGNTIYF	TGTGCCAGCAGCTTCGAAGCAGGCCGCTTCTCTGGAAACACCATATATTTT
once	TRBJ2-1	TRBV19	NA	CATAGGIRLGNGQFF	TGTGCCACCGCAGGCGGGATTCGATTGGGCAATGGGCAGTTCTTC